Below are 27 T cell receptor beta chains sequenced from a single sample in a study of cytomegalovirus exposure and HLA in healthy donors. PCR was performed using 60 Vbeta and 13 Jbeta primers. Clones were read by immunoSEQ multiplex PCR, and TCRdb kept only the in-frame ones, dropping some. Counted here are 160,000 or so clones, less than 85% occurring once; the ten biggest clones make up 5% to 7%. Sequences were obtained from PBMCs. These receptors were collected from a man aged 35 to 55 in good health and CMV-seronegative.

The chain combines TRBV19 with TRBJ1-5, with 11 bases aligning to TRBD1. In germline, CDR1 is LNHDA, CDR2 SQIVND (reference sequence). This CDR3 spans 18 amino acids. J gave up 0 bases and V 6 bases, and 10 bases lay outside the gene matches. The CDR3 spells CASRRDRGFTYSNQPQHF. For the CDR3, the DNA is TGTGCCAGTAGACGGGACAGGGGGTTTACGTATAGCAATCAGCCCCAGCATTTT. Using reference TRBV19 and TRBJ1-5 for the parts outside the CDR3, the full variable domain is DGGITQSPKYLFRKEGQNVTLSCEQNLNHDAMYWYRQDPGQGLRLIYYSQIVNDFQKGDIAEGYSVSREKKESFPLTVTSAQKNPTAFYLCASRRDRGFTYSNQPQHFGDGTRLSIL.

The chain has TRBV4-3 and TRBJ2-3; 10 bases map to TRBD2. Trimming at V came to 1 base and at J to 1 base, leaving 2 bases not matched to a gene. The CDR3 contains 16 residues. Germline assignment: CDR1 LGHNA and CDR2 YSLEER. DNA for the CDR3: TGCGCCAGCAGCCAAGCCCTAGCGGGGGGCACAGATACGCAGTATTTT. This encodes CASSQALAGGTDTQYF.

The V and J genes are TRBV6-4 and TRBJ2-2; weak D call: TRBD1 (6 bases). The CDR3 sequence is 13 residues long. Germline V gives CDR1 MRHNA, CDR2 SNTAGT. V was shortened by 6 bases and J by 5 bases, with 10 bases between the two germline ends. The chain's CDR3 is CASRTTGTGELFF. The DNA of the CDR3 is TGTGCCAGCAGAACAACAGGGACCGGGGAGCTGTTTTTT.

V gene TRBV10-1 combines with J gene TRBJ2-1; 12 bases agree with TRBD2. The CDR3 length is 15 residues. Germline CDR1 reads WNHNN; CDR2 reads SYGVQD (reference sequence). The ends lost 0 bases at V and 6 bases at J; junction bases unmatched: 0. DNA for the CDR3: TGCGCCAGCAGTGAGTCGACTAGCGGGGGCAATGAGCAGTTCTTC. Translation gives CASSESTSGGNEQFF.

The chain combines TRBV19 with TRBJ2-5; 7 bases line up with TRBD1. Germline assignment: CDR1 LNHDA and CDR2 SQIVND (reference sequence). The CDR3 covers 14 residues. Unmatched junction bases numbered 7, after V lost 3 bases and J lost 6 bases. The CDR3 sequence is CASSMGQFGQTQYF. The CDR3 DNA is TGTGCCAGTAGTATGGGACAGTTTGGGCAGACCCAGTACTTC.

J is TRBJ1-5 and V is TRBV6-5, with TRBD1 identical over 9 bases. CDR3 length: 15 amino acids. The germline V gene encodes CDR1 MNHEY and CDR2 SVGAGI. V shed 4 bases, J shed 7 bases, and the junction held 8 bases outside the gene matches. The CDR3 sequence: CASSSAGTGKQPQHF. In DNA form, the CDR3 reads TGTGCCAGCAGTTCAGCTGGGACAGGGAAACAGCCCCAGCATTTT.

V and J are TRBV4-1 and TRBJ2-4, with TRBD2 as a possible D gene (5 bases). Trimming took off 0 bases at V and 8 bases at J, with 20 bases between the two ends. CDR1 and CDR2 from the germline V gene are MGHRA and YSYEKL. This CDR3 contains 17 residues. CDR3 DNA sequence: TGCGCCAGCAGCCAAGAAGCATCTTTGCAGATCGGGGACATTCAGTACTTC. It yields the protein CASSQEASLQIGDIQYF.

The chain has TRBV25-1 and TRBJ1-2; 8 nucleotides match TRBD1. Looked up from germline, CDR1 is MGHDK and CDR2 is SYGVNS. V was pared by 6 bases and J by 5 bases, with 5 bases of the junction left unmatched. The CDR3 spans 13 residues. The CDR3 DNA reads as TGTGCCAGCAGCCAGACAGGGGATTATGGCTACACCTTC. Its translation: CASSQTGDYGYTF.

This clone was picked up one time. A read error may account for a junction end that differs from germline. The V gene is TRBV7-9, the J gene TRBJ1-2, with 12 bases identical to TRBD1. The CDR3 length is 17 residues. Germline CDR1 SEHNR, CDR2 FQNEAQ (reference sequence). The CDR3 loop is CSSSFRDRGQGYYGYTF. The CDR3 nucleotides read TGTTCCAGCAGCTTCCGGGACAGGGGGCAAGGATACTATGGCTACACCTTC.

The rearrangement links TRBV21-1 to TRBJ2-5; no check of the table's D call, TRBD2, against the DNA was made. TRBV21-1 is a pseudogene. This CDR3 contains 15 residues. The DNA for the CDR3 is TGTGCCAACAATTTTAACATAATCGGAGGAGAGACCCAGTACTTC. Translated: CANNFNIIGGETQYF.

V usage is TRBV5-1 and J usage is TRBJ2-2; a weak D match, TRBD1 (9 bases). CDR1 is SGHRS, CDR2 YFSETQ, per germline. The V gene lost 3 bases and the J gene lost 8 bases, with 29 bases spanning the gap. The CDR3 sequence is 19 residues long. The CDR3 region has the DNA TGCGCCAGCAGCTCCGGGACAGGGACGGTAGCGGGAAAAGTAGGGGAGCTGTTTTTT. Its translation is CASSSGTGTVAGKVGELFF.

The rearrangement uses TRBV5-1 and TRBJ2-5, with 8 nucleotides matching TRBD2. The length of the CDR3 is 15 residues. With 4 bases clipped from V and 1 base from J, the junction kept 6 bases outside the gene matches. CDR1 is SGHRS, CDR2 YFSETQ, per germline. The CDR3 loop is CASSGQAGGQETQYF. The CDR3, as DNA: TGCGCCAGCAGCGGTCAGGCGGGGGGCCAAGAGACCCAGTACTTC.

In DNA, the CDR3 is TGTGCCAGTAGCCAAATACGGGGAGACATTCAGTACTTC. It encodes CASSQIRGDIQYF. The gene calls are TRBV19 and TRBJ2-4; possible D gene TRBD2, 5 bases. The CDR3 sequence is 13 residues long. Germline V gene lookup returns CDR1 LNHDA and CDR2 SQIVND (reference sequence). V lost 6 bases and J 8 bases, leaving 14 bases between the germline ends.

The chain joins TRBV9 to TRBJ2-6; D may be TRBD1 (6 bases). Trimming left V 3 bases short and J 4 bases short, with 17 bases between. Germline assignment: CDR1 SGDLS and CDR2 YYNGEE. There are 17 residues in the CDR3. CDR3 coding DNA: TGTGCCAGCAGCGCGATCCCAACAGGGACCGGGGCCAACGTCCTGACTTTC. Its translation: CASSAIPTGTGANVLTF.

This clone was observed a few times. The chain has TRBV9 and TRBJ2-5, with 9 nucleotides matching TRBD1. V gave up 2 bases and J gave up 1 base; unmatched junction bases: 3. This CDR3 has 15 amino acids. From germline, CDR1 is SGDLS and CDR2 YYNGEE. CDR3 bases: TGTGCCAGCAGCGTGGGACAGGGAATCCAAGAGACCCAGTACTTC. Protein product: CASSVGQGIQETQYF. Full variable domain (outside the CDR3, taken from reference TRBV9 and TRBJ2-5): DSGVTQTPKHLITATGQRVTLRCSPRSGDLSVYWYQQSLDQGLQFLIQYYNGEERAKGNILERFSAQQFPDLHSELNLSSLELGDSALYFCASSVGQGIQETQYFGPGTRLLVL.

This sequence joins TRBV19 and TRBJ1-2; 12 bases are shared with TRBD1. The CDR3 is 14 residues long. J gave up 8 bases and V 7 bases, and 8 bases lay outside the gene matches. Germline CDR1 and CDR2: LNHDA and SQIVND (reference sequence). CDR3 amino acids: CASKPGQGANGYTF. The CDR3 DNA sequence: TGTGCCAGTAAACCGGGACAGGGGGCAAACGGCTACACCTTC. The full variable domain, completed using reference TRBV19 and TRBJ1-2, is DGGITQSPKYLFRKEGQNVTLSCEQNLNHDAMYWYRQDPGQGLRLIYYSQIVNDFQKGDIAEGYSVSREKKESFPLTVTSAQKNPTAFYLCASKPGQGANGYTFGSGTRLTVV.

The rearrangement links TRBV29-1 to TRBJ2-1, with TRBD1 matching over 10 bases. CDR1 is SQVTM and CDR2 is ANQGSEA in the germline V gene. The length of the CDR3 is 13 residues. V trimming: 6 bases; J trimming: 4 bases; junction bases outside the gene matches: 3. CDR3 region: CSVRQGAYNEQFF. CDR3 in DNA: TGCAGCGTCCGACAGGGGGCATACAATGAGCAGTTCTTC.

This clone has more than one count but fewer than ten. The chain recombines TRBV29-1 with TRBJ2-1; TRBD2 matches at 10 bases. V lost 4 bases, J lost 4 bases, and 4 bases stayed unmatched. The CDR3 covers 14 residues. The germline V gene has CDR1 SQVTM and CDR2 ANQGSEA. CDR3 region: CSVGTSGDYNEQFF. CDR3 coding DNA: TGCAGCGTTGGCACTAGCGGGGATTACAATGAGCAGTTCTTC.

The chain employs TRBV7-9 and TRBJ1-4, with D possibly TRBD1 on 6 matching bases. The CDR3 runs to 15 residues. Germline values: CDR1 SEHNR, CDR2 FQNEAQ (reference sequence). Trimming removed 5 bases from V and 7 bases from J, with 17 bases in between. CDR3 region: CASSPFRDNSEKLFF. In DNA form, the CDR3 reads TGTGCCAGCAGCCCTTTCCGGGACAACTCTGAAAAACTGTTTTTT.

The chain carries TRBV5-6 and TRBJ1-2; 8 nucleotides match TRBD1. V lost 3 bases, J lost 7 bases, and 5 bases stayed unmatched. The length of the CDR3 is 13 residues. CDR1 and CDR2 (germline): SGHDT, YYEEEE. The CDR3: CASSYGTGVGYTF. In DNA, the CDR3 is TGTGCCAGCAGCTATGGGACAGGCGTTGGCTACACCTTC.

The chain has TRBV5-1 and TRBJ2-5; TRBD2 matches at 15 bases. V shed 4 bases, J shed 2 bases, and the junction held 9 bases outside the gene matches. The CDR3 covers 18 residues. The V gene's germline CDR1 is SGHRS and CDR2 YFSETQ. CDR3 bases: TGCGCCAGCAGCCACTTCGGACTAGCGGGAGGGAGGCAAGAGACCCAGTACTTC. This codes for CASSHFGLAGGRQETQYF.

This clone was counted only a few times. The chain couples TRBV2 to TRBJ1-4; D might be TRBD1 (5 bases). CDR3 length: 14 amino acids. V lost 5 bases to trimming and J lost 3 bases, with 10 bases between them. Germline-derived CDR1 and CDR2 are SNHLY and FYNNEI. CDR3 protein: CASSYRLPNEKLFF. The CDR3 nucleotides are TGTGCCAGCAGTTACAGGCTTCCTAATGAAAAACTGTTTTTT. The variable domain in full, completed from reference TRBV2 and TRBJ1-4, reads EPEVTQTPSHQVTQMGQEVILRCVPISNHLYFYWYRQILGQKVEFLVSFYNNEISEKSEIFDDQFSVERPDGSNFTLKIRSTKLEDSAMYFCASSYRLPNEKLFFGSGTQLSVL.

This rearrangement joins TRBV7-2 to TRBJ2-7, with D unclear. V gave up 7 bases and J gave up 3 bases, with 19 bases separating them. Germline V gives CDR1 SGHTA, CDR2 FQGNSA. There are 15 residues in the CDR3. The CDR3 nucleotides read TGTGCCAGCAACAACCCCGGGTCTCTCAACTACGAGCAGTACTTC. This gives the protein CASNNPGSLNYEQYF.

This chain links TRBV10-2 with TRBJ2-3; D unclear. The V gene's germline CDR1 is WSHSY and CDR2 SAAADI. The CDR3 totals 15 residues. The V end lost 2 bases, the J end lost 3 bases, and 12 bases lay between the germline ends. CDR3 nucleotides: TGCGCCAGCAGTGAGAGAGTAGCCCCAACAGATACGCAGTATTTT. Its translation is CASSERVAPTDTQYF.

Only one count was recorded for this clone. J is TRBJ1-6 and V is TRBV4-1; the match to TRBD1 covers 9 bases. CDR1 and CDR2 from the germline V gene are MGHRA and YSYEKL. With 3 bases clipped from V and 10 bases from J, the junction kept 10 bases outside the gene matches. This CDR3 is 16 amino acids long. The CDR3 coding sequence is TGCGCCAGCAGCCAGGACGAAGGACAGGGGCAATCACCCCTCCACTTT. Its translation is CASSQDEGQGQSPLHF.

This clone was observed once. The V call is TRBV5-1, the J call TRBJ1-1; tentative D call: TRBD1 (6 bases). CDR1 SGHRS and CDR2 YFSETQ come from the germline V gene. There are 15 residues in the CDR3. V gave up 4 bases and J gave up 5 bases, with 18 bases separating them. In DNA, the CDR3 is TGCGCCAGCAGCCGAACTAAACAGGGCGGGACTGAAGCTTTCTTT. It codes for CASSRTKQGGTEAFF.

This clone was recorded only once. V gene TRBV2 combines with J gene TRBJ1-4; D is perhaps TRBD1 (6 bases). The V gene lost 6 bases and the J gene lost 8 bases, with 10 bases spanning the gap. The CDR3 has 12 amino acids. Germline V gene data show CDR1 as SNHLY and CDR2 as FYNNEI. CDR3 coding DNA: TGTGCCAGCAGGCAGGGGCGGGAAAAACTGTTTTTT. It codes for CASRQGREKLFF.